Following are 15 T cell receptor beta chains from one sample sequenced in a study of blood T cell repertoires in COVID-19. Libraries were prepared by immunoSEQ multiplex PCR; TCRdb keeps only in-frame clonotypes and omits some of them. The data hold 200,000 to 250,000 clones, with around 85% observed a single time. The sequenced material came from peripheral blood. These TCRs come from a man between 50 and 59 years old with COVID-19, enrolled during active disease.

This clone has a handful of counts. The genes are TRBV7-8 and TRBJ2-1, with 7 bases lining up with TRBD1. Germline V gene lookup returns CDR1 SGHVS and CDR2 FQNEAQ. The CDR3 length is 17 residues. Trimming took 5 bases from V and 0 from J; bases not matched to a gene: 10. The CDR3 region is CASSTTGAGSSYNEQFF. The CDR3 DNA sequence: TGTGCCAGCAGCACCACAGGGGCCGGTAGCTCCTACAATGAGCAGTTCTTC.

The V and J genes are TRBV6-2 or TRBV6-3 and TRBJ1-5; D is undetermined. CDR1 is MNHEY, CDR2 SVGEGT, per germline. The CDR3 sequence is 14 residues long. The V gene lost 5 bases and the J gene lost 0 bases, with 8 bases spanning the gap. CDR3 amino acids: CASSRTNSNQPQHF. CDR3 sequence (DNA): TGTGCCAGCAGTCGAACAAATAGCAATCAGCCCCAGCATTTT.

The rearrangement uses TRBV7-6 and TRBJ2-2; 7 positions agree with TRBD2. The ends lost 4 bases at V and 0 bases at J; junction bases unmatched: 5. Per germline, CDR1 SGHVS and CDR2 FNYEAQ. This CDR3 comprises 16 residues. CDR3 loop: CASSSGRGANTGELFF. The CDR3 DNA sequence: TGTGCCAGCAGCTCGGGTCGGGGGGCGAACACCGGGGAGCTGTTTTTT.

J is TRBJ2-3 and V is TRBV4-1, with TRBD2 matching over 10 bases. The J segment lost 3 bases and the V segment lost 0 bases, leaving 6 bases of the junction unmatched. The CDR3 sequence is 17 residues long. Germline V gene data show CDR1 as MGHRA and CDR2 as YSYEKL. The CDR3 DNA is TGCGCCAGCAGCCAAGACTGGCCTAGCGGGGGTACAGATACGCAGTATTTT. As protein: CASSQDWPSGGTDTQYF.

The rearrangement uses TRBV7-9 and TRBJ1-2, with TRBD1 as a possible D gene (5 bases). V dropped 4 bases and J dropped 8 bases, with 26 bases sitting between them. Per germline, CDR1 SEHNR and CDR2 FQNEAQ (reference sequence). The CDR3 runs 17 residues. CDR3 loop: CASSSSRGGTPSGGYTF. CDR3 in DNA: TGTGCCAGCAGCTCCTCCCGGGGGGGGACCCCCTCCGGAGGCTACACCTTC.

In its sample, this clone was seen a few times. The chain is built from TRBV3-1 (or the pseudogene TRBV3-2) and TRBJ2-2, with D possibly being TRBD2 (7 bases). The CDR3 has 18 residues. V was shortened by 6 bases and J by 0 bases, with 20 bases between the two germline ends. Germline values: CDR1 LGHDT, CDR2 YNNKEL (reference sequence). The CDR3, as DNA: TGTGCCAGCAGTCAGGGACCACGGGGGGCGTCGAACACCGGGGAGCTGTTTTTT. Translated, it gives CASSQGPRGASNTGELFF.

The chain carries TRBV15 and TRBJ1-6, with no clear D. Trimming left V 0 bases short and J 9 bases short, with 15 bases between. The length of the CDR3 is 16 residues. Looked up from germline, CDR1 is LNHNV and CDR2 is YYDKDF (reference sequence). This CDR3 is CATSREVTRGGSPLHF. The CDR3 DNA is TGTGCCACCAGCAGAGAGGTAACTCGAGGTGGTTCACCCCTCCACTTT.

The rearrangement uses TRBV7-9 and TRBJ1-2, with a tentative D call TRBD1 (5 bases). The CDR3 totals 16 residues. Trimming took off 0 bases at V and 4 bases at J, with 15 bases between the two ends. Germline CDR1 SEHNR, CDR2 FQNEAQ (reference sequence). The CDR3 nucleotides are TGTGCCAGCAGCTTAGCGGGAGGTGACAGCCTCTATGGCTACACCTTC. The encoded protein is CASSLAGGDSLYGYTF. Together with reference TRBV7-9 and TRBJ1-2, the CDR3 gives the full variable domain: DTGVSQNPRHKITKRGQNVTFRCDPISEHNRLYWYRQTLGQGPEFLTYFQNEAQLEKSRLLSDRFSAERPKGSFSTLEIQRTEQGDSAMYLCASSLAGGDSLYGYTFGSGTRLTVV.

Written as DNA, the CDR3 is TGTGCCAGCAGCGCGGGACGGCAGAATGAAAAACTGTTTTTT. It yields the protein CASSAGRQNEKLFF. The chain has TRBV5-5 and TRBJ1-4; D might be TRBD1 (5 bases). The CDR3 runs 14 residues. CDR1 and CDR2 (germline): SGHKS, YYEKEE (reference sequence). Trimming took off 4 bases at V and 5 bases at J, with 12 bases between the two ends.

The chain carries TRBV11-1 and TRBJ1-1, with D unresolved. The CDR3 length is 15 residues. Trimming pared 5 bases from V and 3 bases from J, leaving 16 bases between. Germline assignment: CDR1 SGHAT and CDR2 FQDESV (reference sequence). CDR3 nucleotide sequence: TGTGCCAGCAGCCCCCTCGAGGCGATGCACACTGAAGCTTTCTTT. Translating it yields CASSPLEAMHTEAFF.

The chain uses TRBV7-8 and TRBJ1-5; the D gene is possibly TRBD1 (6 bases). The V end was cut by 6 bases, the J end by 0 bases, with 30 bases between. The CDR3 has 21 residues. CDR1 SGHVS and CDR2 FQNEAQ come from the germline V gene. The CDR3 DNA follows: TGTGCCAGCAGTCTTACGACAATAGACAGGATAAATCGAAATAGCAATCAGCCCCAGCATTTT. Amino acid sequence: CASSLTTIDRINRNSNQPQHF.

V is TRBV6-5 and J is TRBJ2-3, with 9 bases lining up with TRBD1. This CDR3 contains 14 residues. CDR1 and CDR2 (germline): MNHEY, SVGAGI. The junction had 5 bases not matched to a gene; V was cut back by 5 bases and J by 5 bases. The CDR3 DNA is TGTGCCAGCAGTCCAACAGGGGGCGGAGATACGCAGTATTTT. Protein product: CASSPTGGGDTQYF.

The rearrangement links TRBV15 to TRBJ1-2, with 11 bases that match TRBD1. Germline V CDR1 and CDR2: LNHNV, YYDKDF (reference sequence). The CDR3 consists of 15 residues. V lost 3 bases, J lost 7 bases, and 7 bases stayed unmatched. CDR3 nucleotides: TGTGCCACCAGCAGTTTGGACAGGGGGCAAGGTGGCTACACCTTC. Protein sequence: CATSSLDRGQGGYTF.

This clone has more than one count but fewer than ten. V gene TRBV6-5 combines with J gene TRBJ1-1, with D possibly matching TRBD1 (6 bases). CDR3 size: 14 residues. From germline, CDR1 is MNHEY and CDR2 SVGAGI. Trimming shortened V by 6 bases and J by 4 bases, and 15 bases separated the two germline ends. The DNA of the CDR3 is TGTGCCAGCAGCAAAACAGGGCCCGGCACTGAAGCTTTCTTT. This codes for CASSKTGPGTEAFF.

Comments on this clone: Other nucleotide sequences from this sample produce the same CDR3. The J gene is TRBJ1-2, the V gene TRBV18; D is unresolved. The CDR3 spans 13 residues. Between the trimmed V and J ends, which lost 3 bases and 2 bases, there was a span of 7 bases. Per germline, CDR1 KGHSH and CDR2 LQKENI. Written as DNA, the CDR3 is TGTGCCAGCTCACCCGGGTCCAACTATGGCTACACCTTC. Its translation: CASSPGSNYGYTF.